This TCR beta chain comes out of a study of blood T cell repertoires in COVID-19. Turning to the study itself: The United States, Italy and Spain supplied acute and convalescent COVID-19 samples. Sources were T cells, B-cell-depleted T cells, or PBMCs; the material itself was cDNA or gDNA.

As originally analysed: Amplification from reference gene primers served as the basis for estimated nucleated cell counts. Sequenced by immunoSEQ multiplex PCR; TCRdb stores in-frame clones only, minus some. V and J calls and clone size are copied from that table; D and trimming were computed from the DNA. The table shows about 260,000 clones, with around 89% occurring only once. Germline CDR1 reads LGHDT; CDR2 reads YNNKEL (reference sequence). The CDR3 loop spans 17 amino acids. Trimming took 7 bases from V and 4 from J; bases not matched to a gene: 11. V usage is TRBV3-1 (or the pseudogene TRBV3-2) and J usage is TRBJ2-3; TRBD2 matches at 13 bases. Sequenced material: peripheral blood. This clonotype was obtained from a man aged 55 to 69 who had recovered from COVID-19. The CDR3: CASTRTSGGGRADTQYF. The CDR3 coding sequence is TGTGCCAGCACCAGGACTAGCGGGGGAGGAAGGGCAGATACGCAGTATTTT.